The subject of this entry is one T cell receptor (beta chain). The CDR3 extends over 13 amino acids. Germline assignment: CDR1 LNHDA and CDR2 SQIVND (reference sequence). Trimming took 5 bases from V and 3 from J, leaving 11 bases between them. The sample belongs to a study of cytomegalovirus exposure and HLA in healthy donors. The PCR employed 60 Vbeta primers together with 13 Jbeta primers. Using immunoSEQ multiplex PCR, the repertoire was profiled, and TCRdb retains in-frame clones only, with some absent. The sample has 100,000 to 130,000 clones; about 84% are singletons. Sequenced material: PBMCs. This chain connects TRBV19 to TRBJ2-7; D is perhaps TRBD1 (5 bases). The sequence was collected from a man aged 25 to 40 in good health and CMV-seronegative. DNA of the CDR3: TGTGCCAGTAGTCCCGCCGACAGCTACGAGCAGTACTTC. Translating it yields CASSPADSYEQYF. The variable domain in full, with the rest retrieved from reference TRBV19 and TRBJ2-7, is DGGITQSPKYLFRKEGQNVTLSCEQNLNHDAMYWYRQDPGQGLRLIYYSQIVNDFQKGDIAEGYSVSREKKESFPLTVTSAQKNPTAFYLCASSPADSYEQYFGPGTRLTVT.